The 8 T cell receptor beta chains given below trace back to one sample, sequenced in a study of long-term antiretroviral therapy in people with HIV. Assay version v3.0 of immunoSEQ was used, and it was run at survey level. Sequencing used immunoSEQ multiplex PCR; TCRdb keeps in-frame clones, though not all of them. Of tens of thousands of clones listed, approximately 77% are singletons. The sequencing used unsorted PBMCs, collected 2.4 years after starting antiretroviral therapy. These receptors were collected from a middle-aged man with HIV.

V gene TRBV9 combines with J gene TRBJ2-2; D may be TRBD1 or TRBD2 (6 bases each). Germline V lookup: CDR1 SGDLS, CDR2 YYNGEE. Trimming stripped 2 bases from V and 7 bases from J, with 15 bases between. The CDR3 spans 15 residues. CDR3 in DNA: TGTGCCAGCAGCGTTGACATGGAGGGGGTCGGGGAGCTGTTTTTT. Its protein product is CASSVDMEGVGELFF. Complete variable domain (other parts from reference TRBV9 and TRBJ2-2): DSGVTQTPKHLITATGQRVTLRCSPRSGDLSVYWYQQSLDQGLQFLIQYYNGEERAKGNILERFSAQQFPDLHSELNLSSLELGDSALYFCASSVDMEGVGELFFGEGSRLTVL.

The V gene is TRBV5-8, the J gene TRBJ1-1; TRBD1 might be the D (6 bases). The germline CDR1 and CDR2 sequences are SGHTS and YDEGEE. The V gene lost 9 bases and the J gene lost 1 base, with 16 bases spanning the gap. The CDR3 loop spans 14 amino acids. Here the CDR3 reads CATSQGVGNTEAFF. The CDR3 nucleotides are TGTGCCACCTCACAGGGTGTGGGGAACACTGAAGCTTTCTTT.

Sample share makes this clone medium-sized. CDR3 in DNA: TGTGCCAGCAGCTTAGGTGGCTCTGGGGGCTACGAGCAGTACTTC. It yields the protein CASSLGGSGGYEQYF. The rearrangement uses TRBV5-4 and TRBJ2-7; D is possibly TRBD1 or TRBD2 (5 bases each). V was cut by 2 bases and J by 3 bases, with 15 bases left in between. The CDR3 spans 15 residues. Per germline, CDR1 SGHNT and CDR2 YYREEE (reference sequence).

This clone was picked up a small number of times. This chain uses TRBV19 with TRBJ2-1; 7 bases fit TRBD1. Germline CDR1 is LNHDA and CDR2 is SQIVND (reference sequence). This CDR3 has 16 amino acids. The junction had 13 bases not matched to a gene; V was cut back by 7 bases and J by 4 bases. The CDR3 region is CASMAVSGTAYNEQFF. The CDR3 DNA reads as TGTGCCAGTATGGCCGTATCTGGGACAGCATACAATGAGCAGTTCTTC.

The chain combines TRBV11-2 with TRBJ2-7, with D tentatively TRBD2 (6 bases). Germline V gene sequence: CDR1 SGHAT, CDR2 FQNNGV. CDR3 length equals 19 residues. V shed 0 bases and J shed 5 bases, with 26 bases lying between them. The CDR3: CASSLDHWSGQRELHEQYF. The DNA of the CDR3 is TGTGCCAGCAGCTTAGACCATTGGAGCGGGCAAAGAGAGCTCCACGAGCAGTACTTC.

The chain combines TRBV7-9 with TRBJ2-2; D remains ambiguous. V was clipped by 1 base and J by 6 bases, with 9 bases between them. Looked up from germline, CDR1 is SEHNR and CDR2 is FQNEAQ (reference sequence). This CDR3 comprises 14 residues. The CDR3, as DNA: TGTGCCAGCAGCTTAGGCGGAAACCCCGGGGAGCTGTTTTTT. This gives the protein CASSLGGNPGELFF.

This clone was seen only a few times. V gene TRBV7-9 combines with J gene TRBJ1-1; no definite D call. V was trimmed by 8 bases and J by 0 bases, leaving 13 bases between them. From germline, CDR1 is SEHNR and CDR2 FQNEAQ (reference sequence). The CDR3 covers 14 residues. The CDR3 spells CASESSSMNTEAFF. CDR3 in DNA: TGTGCCAGCGAAAGTTCTTCCATGAACACTGAAGCTTTCTTT.

The chain couples TRBV11-2 to TRBJ2-3; possibly TRBD1 for D (5 bases). The CDR3 covers 16 residues. Trimming stripped 0 bases from V and 1 base from J, with 11 bases between. Germline assignment: CDR1 SGHAT and CDR2 FQNNGV. CDR3 sequence reads: CASSLEGAERTDTQYF. The CDR3, as DNA: TGTGCCAGCAGCTTAGAAGGGGCGGAGCGCACAGATACGCAGTATTTT.